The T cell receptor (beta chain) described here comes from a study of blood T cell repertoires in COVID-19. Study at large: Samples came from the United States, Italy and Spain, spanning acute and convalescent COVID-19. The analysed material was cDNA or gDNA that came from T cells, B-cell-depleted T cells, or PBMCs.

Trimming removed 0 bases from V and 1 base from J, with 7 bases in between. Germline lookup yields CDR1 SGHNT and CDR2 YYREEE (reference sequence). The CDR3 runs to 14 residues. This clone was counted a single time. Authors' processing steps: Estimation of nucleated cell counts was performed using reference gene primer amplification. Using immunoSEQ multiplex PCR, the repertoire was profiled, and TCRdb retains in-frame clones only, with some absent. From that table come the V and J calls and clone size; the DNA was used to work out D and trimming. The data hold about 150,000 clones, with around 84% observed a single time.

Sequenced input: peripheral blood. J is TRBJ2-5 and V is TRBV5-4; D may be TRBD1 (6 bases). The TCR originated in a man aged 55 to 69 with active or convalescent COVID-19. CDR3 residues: CASSLDRVQETQYF. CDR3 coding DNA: TGTGCCAGCAGCTTGGACAGGGTCCAAGAGACCCAGTACTTC. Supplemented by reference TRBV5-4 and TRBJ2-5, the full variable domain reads ETGVTQSPTHLIKTRGQQVTLRCSSQSGHNTVSWYQQALGQGPQFIFQYYREEENGRGNFPPRFSGLQFPNYSSELNVNALELDDSALYLCASSLDRVQETQYFGPGTRLLVL.